The 5 T cell receptor beta chains listed next were all sequenced from one sample in a study of blood T cell repertoires in COVID-19. Profiled with immunoSEQ multiplex PCR; TCRdb holds only in-frame clones, not every one. The sample yields approximately 300,000 clones, approximately 86% seen once. Sequencing input: peripheral blood. These receptors were obtained from a man between 18 and 29 years old with active or convalescent COVID-19.

This clone was counted only a few times. CDR3 coding DNA: TGTGCCAGCAGCTCATTGACTAGCGGGAATGAGCAGTTCTTC. This translates into CASSSLTSGNEQFF. This chain links TRBV7-2 with TRBJ2-1; TRBD2 agrees at 10 bases. This CDR3 is built from 14 residues. V dropped 4 bases and J dropped 7; count of bases not matched to a gene: 4. CDR1 and CDR2 (germline): SGHTA, FQGNSA.

This chain links TRBV2 with TRBJ2-4, with D uncertain. This CDR3 is 16 amino acids long. In germline, CDR1 is SNHLY, CDR2 FYNNEI. With 7 bases removed from V and 0 bases from J, the gap between germline ends came to 16 bases. The CDR3 coding sequence is TGTGCCAGCACCGGAATGGGCAATCTAGCCAAAAACATTCAGTACTTC. Protein: CASTGMGNLAKNIQYF.

The chain uses TRBV5-1 and TRBJ2-5, with 9 bases matching TRBD1. Germline V gives CDR1 SGHRS, CDR2 YFSETQ. The CDR3 sequence is 13 residues long. V lost 4 bases and J lost 5; bases outside the gene matches: 3. In DNA form, the CDR3 reads TGCGCCAGCAGCAGGGACAGGGAGGAGACCCAGTACTTC. This sequence encodes CASSRDREETQYF.

The chain couples TRBV7-2 to TRBJ1-2, with D possibly TRBD1 on 6 matching bases. Germline loops: CDR1 SGHTA, CDR2 FQGNSA. The CDR3 consists of 16 residues. Trimming removed 1 base from V and 6 bases from J, with 18 bases in between. DNA for the CDR3: TGTGCCAGCAGCTTAGAGGTGGGGGGGCGGTCTGATGGCTACACCTTC. Protein product: CASSLEVGGRSDGYTF.

This sequence joins TRBV19 and TRBJ2-5; possible D gene TRBD1, 5 bases. The CDR3 loop spans 14 amino acids. Trimming took 4 bases from V and 2 from J, leaving 11 bases between them. Germline lookup yields CDR1 LNHDA and CDR2 SQIVND (reference sequence). For the CDR3, the DNA is TGTGCCAGTAGTAGTCTAGACAGACAAGAGACCCAGTACTTC. It specifies CASSSLDRQETQYF.